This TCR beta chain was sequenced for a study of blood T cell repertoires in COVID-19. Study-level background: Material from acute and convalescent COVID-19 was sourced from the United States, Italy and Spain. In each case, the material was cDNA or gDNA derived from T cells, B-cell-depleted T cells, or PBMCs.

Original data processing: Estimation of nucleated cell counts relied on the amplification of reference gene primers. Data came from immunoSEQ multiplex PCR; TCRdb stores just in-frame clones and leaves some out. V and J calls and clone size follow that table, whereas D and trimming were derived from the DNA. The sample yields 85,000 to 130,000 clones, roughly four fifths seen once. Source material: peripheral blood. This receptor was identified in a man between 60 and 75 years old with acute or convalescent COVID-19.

CDR3 sequence reads: CASSYAGPGGANVLTF. The DNA of the CDR3 is TGTGCCAGCAGTTATGCGGGGCCGGGGGGGGCCAACGTCCTGACTTTC. The rearrangement uses TRBV6-5 and TRBJ2-6; the D gene is possibly TRBD2 (6 bases). Looked up from germline, CDR1 is MNHEY and CDR2 is SVGAGI. V was shortened by 3 bases and J by 4 bases, with 13 bases between the two germline ends. The CDR3 is 16 amino acids.